This TCR beta chain was identified in a study of shared clonotypes between healthy human individuals. Study-level points and caveats: The study found lower generation probabilities in non-shared clonotypes than in those shared by all four donors.

About this clone itself: Its antigen is as yet unknown. This same CDR3 is encoded by further DNA sequences in the sample.

The naive CD8 population came from CD45RO-negative cells selected for CCR7, without terminally differentiated effector memory CD45RA+ cells. TCRdb's table, derived via immunoSEQ multiplex PCR, lists solely in-frame clones and lacks some. The profile shows approximately 740,000 clones, 80% to 95% of them singletons. Germline assignment: CDR1 SGDLS and CDR2 YYNGEE. Trimming removed 0 bases at V and 2 bases at J, with 6 bases between. This CDR3 contains 13 residues. The sample comprised naive CD8+ T cells sorted from blood. This chain links TRBV9 with TRBJ2-7, with D hard to call. The receptor was derived from a man aged 25-45 years in good health. The CDR3 coding sequence is TGTGCCAGCAGCGTAGGCACGACCTACGAGCAGTACTTC. Translated, it gives CASSVGTTYEQYF. The variable domain in full, completed from reference TRBV9 and TRBJ2-7, reads DSGVTQTPKHLITATGQRVTLRCSPRSGDLSVYWYQQSLDQGLQFLIQYYNGEERAKGNILERFSAQQFPDLHSELNLSSLELGDSALYFCASSVGTTYEQYFGPGTRLTVT.